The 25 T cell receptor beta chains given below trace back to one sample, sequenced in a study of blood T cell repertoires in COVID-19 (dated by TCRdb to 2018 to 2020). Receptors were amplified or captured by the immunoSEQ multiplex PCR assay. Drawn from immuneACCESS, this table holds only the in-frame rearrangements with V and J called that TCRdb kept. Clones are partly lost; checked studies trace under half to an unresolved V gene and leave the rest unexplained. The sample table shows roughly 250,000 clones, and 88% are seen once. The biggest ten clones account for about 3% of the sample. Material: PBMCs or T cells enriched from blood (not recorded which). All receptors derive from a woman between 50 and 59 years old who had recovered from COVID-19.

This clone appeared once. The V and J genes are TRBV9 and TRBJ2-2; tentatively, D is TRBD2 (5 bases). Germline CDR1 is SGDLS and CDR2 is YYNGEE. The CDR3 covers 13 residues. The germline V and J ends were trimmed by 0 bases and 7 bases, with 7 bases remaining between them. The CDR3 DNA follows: TGTGCCAGCAGCGTAGGCGGGTTCGGGGAGCTGTTTTTT. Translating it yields CASSVGGFGELFF.

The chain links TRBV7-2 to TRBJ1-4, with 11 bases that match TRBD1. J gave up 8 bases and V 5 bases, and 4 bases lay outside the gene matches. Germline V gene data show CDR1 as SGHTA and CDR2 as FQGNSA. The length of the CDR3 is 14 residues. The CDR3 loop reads CASSADRGLEKLFF. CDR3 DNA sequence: TGTGCCAGCAGCGCGGACAGGGGGCTCGAAAAACTGTTTTTT.

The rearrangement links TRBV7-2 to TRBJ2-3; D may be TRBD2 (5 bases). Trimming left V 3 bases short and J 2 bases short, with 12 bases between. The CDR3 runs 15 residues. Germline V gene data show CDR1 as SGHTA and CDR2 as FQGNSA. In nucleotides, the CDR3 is TGTGCCAGCAGCTTGTACGGGCGGGTCACAGATACGCAGTATTTT. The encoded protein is CASSLYGRVTDTQYF. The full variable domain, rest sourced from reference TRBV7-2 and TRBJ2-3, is GAGVSQSPSNKVTEKGKDVELRCDPISGHTALYWYRQSLGQGLEFLIYFQGNSAPDKSGLPSDRFSAERTGGSVSTLTIQRTQQEDSAVYLCASSLYGRVTDTQYFGPGTRLTVL.

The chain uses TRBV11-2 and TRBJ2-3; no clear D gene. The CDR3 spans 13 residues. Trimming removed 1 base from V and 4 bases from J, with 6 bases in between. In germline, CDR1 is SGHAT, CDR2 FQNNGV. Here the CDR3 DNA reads TGTGCCAGCAGCTTAGGACTTCCAGATACGCAGTATTTT. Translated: CASSLGLPDTQYF.

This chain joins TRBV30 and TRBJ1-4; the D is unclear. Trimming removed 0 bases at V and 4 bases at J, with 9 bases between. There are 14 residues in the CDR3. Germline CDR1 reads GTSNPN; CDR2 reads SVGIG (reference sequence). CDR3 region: CAWSVRRSNEKLFF. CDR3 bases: TGTGCCTGGAGTGTACGGAGAAGTAATGAAAAACTGTTTTTT.

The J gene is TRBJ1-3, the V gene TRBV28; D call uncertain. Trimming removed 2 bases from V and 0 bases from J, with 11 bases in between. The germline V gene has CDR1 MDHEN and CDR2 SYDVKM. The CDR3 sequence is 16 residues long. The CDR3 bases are TGTGCCAGCAGTTTAAGCGGAGGCCCCTCTGGAAACACCATATATTTT. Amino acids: CASSLSGGPSGNTIYF.

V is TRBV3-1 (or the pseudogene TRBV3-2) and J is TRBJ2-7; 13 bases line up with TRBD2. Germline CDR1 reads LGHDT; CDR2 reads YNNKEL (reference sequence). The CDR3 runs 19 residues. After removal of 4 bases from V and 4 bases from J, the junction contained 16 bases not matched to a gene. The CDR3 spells CASSPSGEKGLAGTYEQYF. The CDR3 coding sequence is TGTGCCAGCAGCCCCTCTGGGGAGAAGGGACTAGCGGGAACATACGAGCAGTACTTC.

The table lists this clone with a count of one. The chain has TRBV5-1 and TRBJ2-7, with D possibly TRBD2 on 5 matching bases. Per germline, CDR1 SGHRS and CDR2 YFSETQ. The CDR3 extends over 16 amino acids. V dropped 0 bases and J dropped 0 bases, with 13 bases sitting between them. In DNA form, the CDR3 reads TGCGCCAGCAGCTTGGTCCGGGGAACGGTCTCCTACGAGCAGTACTTC. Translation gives CASSLVRGTVSYEQYF.

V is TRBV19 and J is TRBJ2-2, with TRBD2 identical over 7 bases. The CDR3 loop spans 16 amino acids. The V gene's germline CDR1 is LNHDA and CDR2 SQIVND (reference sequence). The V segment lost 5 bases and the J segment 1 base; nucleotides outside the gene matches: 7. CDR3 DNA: TGTGCCAGTAGTGCGATACTAGCGATGAACACCGGGGAGCTGTTTTTT. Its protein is CASSAILAMNTGELFF. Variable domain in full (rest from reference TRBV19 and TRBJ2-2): DGGITQSPKYLFRKEGQNVTLSCEQNLNHDAMYWYRQDPGQGLRLIYYSQIVNDFQKGDIAEGYSVSREKKESFPLTVTSAQKNPTAFYLCASSAILAMNTGELFFGEGSRLTVL.

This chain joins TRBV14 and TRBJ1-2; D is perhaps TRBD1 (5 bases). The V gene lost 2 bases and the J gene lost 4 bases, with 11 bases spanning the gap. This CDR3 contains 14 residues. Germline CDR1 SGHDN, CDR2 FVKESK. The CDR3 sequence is CASSQQAGLYGYTF. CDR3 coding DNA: TGTGCCAGCAGCCAACAAGCAGGGCTCTATGGCTACACCTTC. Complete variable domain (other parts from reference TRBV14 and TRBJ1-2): EAGVTQFPSHSVIEKGQTVTLRCDPISGHDNLYWYRRVMGKEIKFLLHFVKESKQDESGMPNNRFLAERTGGTYSTLKVQPAELEDSGVYFCASSQQAGLYGYTFGSGTRLTVV.

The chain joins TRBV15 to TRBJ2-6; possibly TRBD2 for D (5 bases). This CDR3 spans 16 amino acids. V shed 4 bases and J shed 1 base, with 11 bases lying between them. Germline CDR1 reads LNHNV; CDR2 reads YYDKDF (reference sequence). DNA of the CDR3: TGTGCCACCAGCACCACCCCGGGATCTGGGGCCAACGTCCTGACTTTC. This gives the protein CATSTTPGSGANVLTF.

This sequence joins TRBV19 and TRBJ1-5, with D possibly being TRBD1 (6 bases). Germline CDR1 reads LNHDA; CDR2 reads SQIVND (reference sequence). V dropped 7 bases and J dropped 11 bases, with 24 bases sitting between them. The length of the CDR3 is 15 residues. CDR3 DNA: TGTGCCAGTACGACTTCAGGGGCCCCCCATCGGGCCCAGCATTTT. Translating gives CASTTSGAPHRAQHF.

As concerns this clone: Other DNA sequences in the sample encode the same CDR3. CDR3 in DNA: TGTGCCAGCAGCCCAGACAGGACTAATGAAAAACTGTTTTTT. This sequence encodes CASSPDRTNEKLFF. The rearrangement links TRBV7-2 to TRBJ1-4; tentative D call: TRBD1 (6 bases). The V end was cut by 5 bases, the J end by 2 bases, with 9 bases between. Germline CDR1 SGHTA, CDR2 FQGNSA. The CDR3 runs 14 residues.

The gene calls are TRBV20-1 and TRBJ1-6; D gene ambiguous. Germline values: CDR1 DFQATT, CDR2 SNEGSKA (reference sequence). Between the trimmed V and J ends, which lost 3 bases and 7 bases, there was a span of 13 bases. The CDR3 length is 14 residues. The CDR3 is CSASEGSGNSPLHF. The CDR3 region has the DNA TGCAGTGCTAGTGAGGGATCGGGGAATTCACCCCTCCACTTT.

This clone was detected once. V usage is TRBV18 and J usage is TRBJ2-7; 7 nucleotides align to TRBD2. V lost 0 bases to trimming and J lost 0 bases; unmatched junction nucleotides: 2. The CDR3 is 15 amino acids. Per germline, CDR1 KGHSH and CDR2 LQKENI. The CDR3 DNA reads TGTGCCAGCTCACCACCAGCGGGATCCTCCTACGAGCAGTACTTC. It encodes CASSPPAGSSYEQYF.

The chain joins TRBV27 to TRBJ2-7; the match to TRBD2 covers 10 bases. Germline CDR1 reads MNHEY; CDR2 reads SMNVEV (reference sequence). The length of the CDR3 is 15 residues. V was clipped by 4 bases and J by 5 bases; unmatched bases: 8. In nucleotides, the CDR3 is TGTGCCAGCAGTTCCTCTAGCGGGAGCTCTCACGAGCAGTACTTC. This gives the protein CASSSSSGSSHEQYF.

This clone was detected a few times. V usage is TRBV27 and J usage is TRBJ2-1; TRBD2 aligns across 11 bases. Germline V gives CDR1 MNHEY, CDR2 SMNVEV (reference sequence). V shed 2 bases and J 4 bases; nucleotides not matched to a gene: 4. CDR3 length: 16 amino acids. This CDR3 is CASSLLWTSGYNEQFF. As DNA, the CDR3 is TGTGCCAGCAGTTTACTCTGGACTAGCGGGTACAATGAGCAGTTCTTC.

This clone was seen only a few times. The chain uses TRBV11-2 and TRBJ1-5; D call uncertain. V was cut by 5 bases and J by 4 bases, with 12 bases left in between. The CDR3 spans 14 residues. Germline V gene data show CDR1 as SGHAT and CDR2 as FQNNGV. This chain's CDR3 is CASSPNQVNQPQHF. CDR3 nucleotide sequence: TGTGCCAGCAGCCCTAACCAGGTGAATCAGCCCCAGCATTTT. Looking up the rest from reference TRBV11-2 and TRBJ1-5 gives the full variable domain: EAGVAQSPRYKIIEKRQSVAFWCNPISGHATLYWYQQILGQGPKLLIQFQNNGVVDDSQLPKDRFSAERLKGVDSTLKIQPAKLEDSAVYLCASSPNQVNQPQHFGDGTRLSIL.

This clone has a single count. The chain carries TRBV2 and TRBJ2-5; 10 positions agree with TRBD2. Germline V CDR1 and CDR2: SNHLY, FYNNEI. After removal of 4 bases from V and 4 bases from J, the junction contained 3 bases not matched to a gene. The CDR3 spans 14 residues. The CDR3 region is CASSVSSGRETQYF. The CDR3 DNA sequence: TGTGCCAGCAGTGTTTCTAGCGGGAGAGAGACCCAGTACTTC.

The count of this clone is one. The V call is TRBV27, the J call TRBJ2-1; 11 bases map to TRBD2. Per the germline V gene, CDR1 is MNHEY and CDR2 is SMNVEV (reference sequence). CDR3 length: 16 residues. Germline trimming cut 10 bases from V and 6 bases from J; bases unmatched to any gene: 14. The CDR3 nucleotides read TGTGCCACCCAACAACCACTAGCGGGAGTTCTCAATGAGCAGTTCTTC. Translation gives CATQQPLAGVLNEQFF.

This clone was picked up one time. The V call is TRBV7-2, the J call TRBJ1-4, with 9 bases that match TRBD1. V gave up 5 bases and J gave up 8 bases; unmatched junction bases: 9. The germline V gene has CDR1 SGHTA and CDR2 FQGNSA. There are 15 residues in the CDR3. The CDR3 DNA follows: TGTGCCAGCAGCCTCGCCGGGACAGGGATCGAAAAACTGTTTTTT. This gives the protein CASSLAGTGIEKLFF.

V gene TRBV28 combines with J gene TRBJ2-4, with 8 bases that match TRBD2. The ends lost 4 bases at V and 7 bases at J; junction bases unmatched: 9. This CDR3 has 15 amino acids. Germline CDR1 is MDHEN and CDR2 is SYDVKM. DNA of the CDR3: TGTGCCAGCAGTTCTTTAGCGGGACTTGGGAACATTCAGTACTTC. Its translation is CASSSLAGLGNIQYF.

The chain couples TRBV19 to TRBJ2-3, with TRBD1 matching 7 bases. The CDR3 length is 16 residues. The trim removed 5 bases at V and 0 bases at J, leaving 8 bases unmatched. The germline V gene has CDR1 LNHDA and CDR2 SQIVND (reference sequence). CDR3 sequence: CASSAWDSASTDTQYF. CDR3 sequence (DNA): TGTGCCAGTAGTGCCTGGGACAGTGCTAGCACAGATACGCAGTATTTT.

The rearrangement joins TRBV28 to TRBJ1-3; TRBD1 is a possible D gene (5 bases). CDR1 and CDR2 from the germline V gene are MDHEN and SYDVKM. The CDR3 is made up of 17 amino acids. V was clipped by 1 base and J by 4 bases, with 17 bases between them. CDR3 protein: CASSLFAAGGRGNTIYF. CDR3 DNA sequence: TGTGCCAGCAGTTTATTCGCAGCCGGGGGGAGAGGAAACACCATATATTTT.

The CDR3 sequence is CASSLLGGSLNTGELFF. CDR3 nucleotides: TGTGCCAGCAGTTTACTCGGTGGGAGCCTCAACACCGGGGAGCTGTTTTTT. The chain couples TRBV28 to TRBJ2-2; a possible D gene is TRBD2 (5 bases). Between the trimmed V and J ends, which lost 2 bases and 2 bases, there was a span of 15 bases. CDR1 is MDHEN and CDR2 is SYDVKM in the germline V gene. CDR3 size: 17 residues.